Each of the 18 T cell receptor beta chains below was sequenced from the same sample in a study of shared clonotypes between healthy human individuals (dated by TCRdb to the early 2020s). Receptors were amplified or captured by the immunoSEQ multiplex PCR assay. TCRdb retrieved this table from immuneACCESS and kept in-frame rearrangements only. Not all clones are present; in checked studies, unresolved V genes account for under half, and no reason is known for the remainder. The sample data list 2 million or so clones, and 95% of these were observed just once. 0.1% to 0.15% of the sample lies in the top ten. The specimen was naive CD4+ T cells sorted from blood. The cell subset or site label corresponds to: CD45RA+ positively selected. These receptors came from a man aged 18 to 29 in good health.

This chain links TRBV2 with TRBJ2-3; TRBD2 matches 9 bases. Per germline, CDR1 SNHLY and CDR2 FYNNEI. This CDR3 is 16 amino acids long. V shed 6 bases, J shed 2 bases, and the junction held 9 bases outside the gene matches. The CDR3 sequence is CASSVPTSGSTDTQYF. The DNA of the CDR3 is TGTGCCAGCAGCGTGCCGACTAGCGGATCCACAGATACGCAGTATTTT.

This clone appeared a single time. Other DNA sequences from this sample encode an identical CDR3 as well. The CDR3 is CASSLRTGYTEAFF. CDR3 DNA: TGTGCCAGCAGTTTGCGCACAGGGTACACTGAAGCTTTCTTT. The chain recombines TRBV28 with TRBJ1-1; weak D call: TRBD1 (6 bases). The germline V gene has CDR1 MDHEN and CDR2 SYDVKM. Between the trimmed V and J ends, which lost 3 bases and 3 bases, there was a span of 11 bases. The CDR3 has 14 amino acids.

The chain recombines TRBV7-9 with TRBJ2-2, with 14 bases fitting TRBD2. CDR1 SEHNR and CDR2 FQNEAQ come from the germline V gene (reference sequence). This CDR3 spans 18 amino acids. The junction had 6 bases not matched to a gene; V was cut back by 5 bases and J by 1 base. The CDR3 reads CASSPGLAGGRNTGELFF. CDR3 DNA: TGTGCCAGCAGCCCTGGACTAGCGGGGGGCCGGAACACCGGGGAGCTGTTTTTT.

This sequence joins TRBV6-5 and TRBJ2-1; TRBD1 is a possible D gene (6 bases). The CDR3 sequence is 14 residues long. Trimming took off 6 bases at V and 4 bases at J, with 13 bases between the two ends. The germline V gene encodes CDR1 MNHEY and CDR2 SVGAGI. CDR3 residues: CASRVTGLYNEQFF. Written as DNA, the CDR3 is TGTGCCAGCAGGGTTACAGGGCTATACAATGAGCAGTTCTTC.

The chain recombines TRBV5-1 with TRBJ2-7; perhaps TRBD1 as D (5 bases). CDR3 length equals 15 residues. V lost 0 bases, J lost 0 bases, and 10 bases lay in between. Germline V lookup: CDR1 SGHRS, CDR2 YFSETQ. In DNA, the CDR3 is TGCGCCAGCAGCTTGGGGGCAGGGCCCTCCTACGAGCAGTACTTC. The encoded protein is CASSLGAGPSYEQYF.

The V gene is TRBV30, the J gene TRBJ2-7; TRBD1 is a possible D gene (5 bases). The CDR3 totals 17 residues. From germline, CDR1 is GTSNPN and CDR2 SVGIG (reference sequence). With 0 bases removed from V and 6 bases from J, the gap between germline ends came to 24 bases. The CDR3 DNA reads as TGTGCCTGGAGTGTAAAACGTTTTAGACAGTTAAGTCCCGAGCAGTACTTC. Amino acid sequence: CAWSVKRFRQLSPEQYF.

The chain carries TRBV18 and TRBJ2-3, with D tentatively TRBD2 (5 bases). CDR3 length: 14 amino acids. Germline CDR1 and CDR2: KGHSH and LQKENI. Trimming left V 3 bases short and J 7 bases short, with 14 bases between. The CDR3 DNA is TGTGCCAGCTCACCGTTACCCGGACTGAATACGCAGTATTTT. Translated: CASSPLPGLNTQYF.

V and J are TRBV6-5 and TRBJ2-7, with 10 bases fitting TRBD2. The CDR3 has 16 residues. Trimming at V came to 0 bases and at J to 4 bases, leaving 6 bases not matched to a gene. Germline CDR1 and CDR2: MNHEY and SVGAGI. As DNA, the CDR3 is TGTGCCAGCAGTTACTCGGCCTCTAGCGGGAGATACGAGCAGTACTTC. It specifies CASSYSASSGRYEQYF.

The chain uses TRBV28 and TRBJ1-5; D gene uncertain. V was clipped by 7 bases and J by 8 bases, with 15 bases between them. The CDR3 is made up of 13 amino acids. Germline lookup yields CDR1 MDHEN and CDR2 SYDVKM. CDR3 nucleotide sequence: TGTGCCAGCATAGGAGCCCTATTGGAGCCCCAGCATTTT. Its protein product is CASIGALLEPQHF.

To note about this clone: The sample has other DNA sequences that encode this CDR3 too. The gene calls are TRBV18 and TRBJ1-2; possible D gene TRBD1, 5 bases. CDR1 is KGHSH and CDR2 is LQKENI in the germline V gene. Between the trimmed V and J ends, which lost 3 bases and 4 bases, there was a span of 9 bases. This CDR3 contains 13 residues. CDR3 in DNA: TGTGCCAGCTCACCTCTAGACAGCTATGGCTACACCTTC. Translating gives CASSPLDSYGYTF.

This clone was observed a single time. The chain links TRBV11-2 to TRBJ1-1, with 7 bases matching TRBD1. The J segment lost 7 bases and the V segment lost 3 bases, leaving 8 bases of the junction unmatched. This CDR3 has 14 residues. CDR1 SGHAT and CDR2 FQNNGV come from the germline V gene. The CDR3 is CASSLFTGVSEAFF. Here the CDR3 DNA reads TGTGCCAGCAGCTTGTTCACAGGGGTTAGTGAAGCTTTCTTT. Full variable domain (missing parts from reference TRBV11-2 and TRBJ1-1): EAGVAQSPRYKIIEKRQSVAFWCNPISGHATLYWYQQILGQGPKLLIQFQNNGVVDDSQLPKDRFSAERLKGVDSTLKIQPAKLEDSAVYLCASSLFTGVSEAFFGQGTRLTVV.

This sequence joins TRBV4-1 and TRBJ2-7, with D perhaps matching TRBD1 or TRBD2 (6 bases each). Germline lookup yields CDR1 MGHRA and CDR2 YSYEKL. The CDR3 has 15 amino acids. V was trimmed by 0 bases and J by 3 bases, leaving 12 bases between them. This CDR3 reads CASSQDFRGVYEQYF. The CDR3 DNA sequence: TGCGCCAGCAGCCAAGATTTTAGGGGGGTCTACGAGCAGTACTTC.

This clone has a single count. The J gene is TRBJ2-7, the V gene TRBV7-9; tentatively, D is TRBD1 (8 bases). The germline CDR1 and CDR2 sequences are SEHNR and FQNEAQ (reference sequence). Trimming removed 5 bases at V and 6 bases at J, with 14 bases between. This CDR3 has 13 amino acids. In nucleotides, the CDR3 is TGTGCCAGCAGCCGGGACAGGACTAGCGAGCAGTACTTC. The encoded protein is CASSRDRTSEQYF.

Here the CDR3 reads CASRDRVDQPQHF. CDR3 in DNA: TGTGCCAGCAGAGACAGGGTAGATCAGCCCCAGCATTTT. V is TRBV6-6 and J is TRBJ1-5; 7 bases align to TRBD1. This CDR3 has 13 amino acids. V trimming: 6 bases; J trimming: 5 bases; junction bases outside the gene matches: 4. CDR1 and CDR2 (germline): MNHNY, SVGAGI (reference sequence).

The rearrangement links TRBV18 to TRBJ2-7, with 14 bases matching TRBD2. The J segment lost 0 bases and the V segment lost 0 bases, leaving 7 bases of the junction unmatched. Germline-derived CDR1 and CDR2 are KGHSH and LQKENI. The CDR3 covers 19 residues. CDR3 region: CASSPPPTGLAGVSYEQYF. In DNA, the CDR3 is TGTGCCAGCTCACCACCTCCCACGGGACTAGCGGGAGTCTCCTACGAGCAGTACTTC. Using reference TRBV18 and TRBJ2-7 for the parts outside the CDR3, the full variable domain is NAGVMQNPRHLVRRRGQEARLRCSPMKGHSHVYWYRQLPEEGLKFMVYLQKENIIDESGMPKERFSAEFPKEGPSILRIQQVVRGDSAAYFCASSPPPTGLAGVSYEQYFGPGTRLTVT.

This chain uses TRBV28 with TRBJ1-6; possibly TRBD1 for D (6 bases). The CDR3 consists of 14 residues. CDR1 and CDR2 from the germline V gene are MDHEN and SYDVKM. V lost 10 bases to trimming and J lost 7 bases, with 17 bases between them. The CDR3 here is CATGGQGANSPLHF. The CDR3 DNA follows: TGTGCCACGGGGGGCCAGGGAGCGAATTCACCCCTCCACTTT.

V and J are TRBV14 and TRBJ2-4; D uncertain. Trimming left V 1 base short and J 10 bases short, with 5 bases between. The CDR3 length is 11 residues. Per germline, CDR1 SGHDN and CDR2 FVKESK. CDR3 sequence (DNA): TGTGCCAGCAGCCAAGTTCGGATTCAGTACTTC. Amino acid sequence: CASSQVRIQYF. Complete variable domain (other parts from reference TRBV14 and TRBJ2-4): EAGVTQFPSHSVIEKGQTVTLRCDPISGHDNLYWYRRVMGKEIKFLLHFVKESKQDESGMPNNRFLAERTGGTYSTLKVQPAELEDSGVYFCASSQVRIQYFGAGTRLSVL.

The chain has TRBV10-3 and TRBJ2-7; 12 nucleotides agree with TRBD1. V trimming: 6 bases; J trimming: 4 bases; junction bases outside the gene matches: 7. The CDR3 runs 15 residues. CDR1 is ENHRY and CDR2 is SYGVKD in the germline V gene. CDR3 nucleotides: TGTGCCATCAGCGGTCGGGACAGGGGGCAATACGAGCAGTACTTC. This translates into CAISGRDRGQYEQYF.